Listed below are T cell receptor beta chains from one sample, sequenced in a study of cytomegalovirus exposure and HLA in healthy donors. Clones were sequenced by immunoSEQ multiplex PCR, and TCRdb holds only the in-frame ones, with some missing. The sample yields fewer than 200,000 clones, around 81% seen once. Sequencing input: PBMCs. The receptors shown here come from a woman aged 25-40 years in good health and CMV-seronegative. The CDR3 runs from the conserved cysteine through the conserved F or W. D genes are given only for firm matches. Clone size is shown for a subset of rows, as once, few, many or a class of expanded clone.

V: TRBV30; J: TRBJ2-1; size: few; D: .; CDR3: CAYMGPSTSYNEQFF; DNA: TGTGCCTACATGGGCCCTAGCACCTCCTACAATGAGCAGTTCTTC
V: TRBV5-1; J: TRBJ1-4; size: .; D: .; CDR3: CASSPQTTNEKLFF; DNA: TGCGCCAGCAGCCCCCAGACTACCAATGAAAAACTGTTTTTT
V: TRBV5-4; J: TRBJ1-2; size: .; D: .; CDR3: CASSLTGILHGYTF; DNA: TGTGCCAGCAGCTTAACAGGGATCCTCCATGGCTACACCTTC
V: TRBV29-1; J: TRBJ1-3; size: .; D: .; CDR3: CSVVGSRSGNTIYF; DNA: TGCAGCGTTGTTGGCTCCCGCTCTGGAAACACCATATATTTT
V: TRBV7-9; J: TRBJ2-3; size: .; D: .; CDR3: CASSLDLADTQYF; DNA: TGTGCCAGCAGCTTAGACCTAGCAGATACGCAGTATTTT
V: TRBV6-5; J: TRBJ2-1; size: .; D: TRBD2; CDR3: CASSYGTSGSNEQFF; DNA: TGTGCCAGCAGTTATGGGACTAGCGGGAGTAATGAGCAGTTCTTC
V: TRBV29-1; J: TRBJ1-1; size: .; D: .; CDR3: CSVSVKAAFF; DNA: TGCAGCGTTTCCGTCAAAGCAGCTTTCTTT
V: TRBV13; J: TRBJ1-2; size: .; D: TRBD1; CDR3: CASSLGQGFGYTF; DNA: TGTGCCAGCAGCCTGGGACAGGGGTTTGGCTACACCTTC
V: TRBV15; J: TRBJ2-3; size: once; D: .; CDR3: CATSRGREPTDTQYF; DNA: TGTGCCACCAGCAGAGGAAGGGAGCCCACAGATACGCAGTATTTT
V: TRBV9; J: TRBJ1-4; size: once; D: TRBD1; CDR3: CASSAPTGGRLFF; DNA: TGTGCCAGCAGCGCACCAACAGGGGGAAGACTGTTTTTT
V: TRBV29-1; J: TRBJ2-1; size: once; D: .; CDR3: CSVAGGSYNEQFF; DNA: TGCAGCGTTGCCGGGGGCTCCTACAATGAGCAGTTCTTC
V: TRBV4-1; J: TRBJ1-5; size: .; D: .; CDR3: CASSQARVIEPQHF; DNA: TGCGCCAGCAGCCAAGCACGGGTTATTGAGCCCCAGCATTTT
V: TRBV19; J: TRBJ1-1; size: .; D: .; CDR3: CASRTPFDRNTEAFF; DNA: TGTGCCAGTAGAACACCATTTGACAGAAACACTGAAGCTTTCTTT
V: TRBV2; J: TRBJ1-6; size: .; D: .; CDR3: CASSEAQGGYNSPLHF; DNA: TGTGCCAGCAGTGAAGCCCAGGGTGGTTATAATTCACCCCTCCACTTT
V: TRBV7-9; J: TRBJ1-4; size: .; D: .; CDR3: CASSLRAAGDEKLFF; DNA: TGTGCCAGCAGCCTGAGGGCCGCGGGGGATGAAAAACTGTTTTTT
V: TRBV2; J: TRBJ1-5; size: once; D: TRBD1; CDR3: CASRGQKQTNQPQHF; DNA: TGTGCCAGCAGGGGACAGAAGCAAACGAATCAGCCCCAGCATTTT